The source of this T cell receptor (beta chain) is a study of identical twins. Trimming took 3 bases from V and 2 from J, leaving 16 bases between them. There are 15 residues in the CDR3. Germline loops: CDR1 DFQATT, CDR2 SNEGSKA (reference sequence). One entry per CDR3 protein results from TCRdb running MiXCR on the 5' RACE reads. The profile covers approximately 670,000 distinct CDR3 sequences, with around 6% appearing a single time and roughly 2% taken by the ten largest. This clonotype was obtained from a man younger than 35 in good health. The chain is built from TRBV20-1 and TRBJ1-2; D is uncertain. Input material: naive T cells sorted from blood. The CDR3 loop reads CSASPSDTRNYGYTF. CDR3 coding DNA: TGCAGTGCTAGCCCCTCTGACACACGGAACTATGGCTACACCTTC.